This entry lists 29 T cell receptor beta chains sequenced from one sample in a study of technical replicates of blood from several donors. Profiled with immunoSEQ multiplex PCR; TCRdb holds only in-frame clones, not every one. The sample yields 65,000 to 80,000 clones, 95% to 98% seen once. The sample comprised T cells isolated from PBMCs. These receptors originate from a human donor in good health.

V and J are TRBV4-3 and TRBJ1-4; D unresolved. CDR1 LGHNA and CDR2 YSLEER come from the germline V gene. Trimming took 3 bases from V and 1 from J, leaving 12 bases between them. The CDR3 loop spans 16 amino acids. The DNA for the CDR3 is TGCGCCAGCAGCCAGCGGTTAGGACTAACTAATGAAAAACTGTTTTTT. The encoded protein is CASSQRLGLTNEKLFF.

The rearrangement joins TRBV11-2 to TRBJ1-5; 7 bases fit TRBD1. Unmatched junction bases numbered 0, after V lost 2 bases and J lost 2 bases. Germline V CDR1 and CDR2: SGHAT, FQNNGV. The CDR3 has 14 amino acids. The CDR3 coding sequence is TGTGCCAGCAGCTTAACAGGGGGCAATCAGCCCCAGCATTTT. Translation: CASSLTGGNQPQHF.

This chain links TRBV4-3 with TRBJ2-7, with 8 bases aligning to TRBD2. The germline CDR1 and CDR2 sequences are LGHNA and YSLEER. The CDR3 extends over 15 amino acids. V lost 2 bases, J lost 4 bases, and 7 bases stayed unmatched. CDR3 nucleotides: TGCGCCAGCAGCCAAAGGGGACTAGGGGAGTACGAGCAGTACTTC. This codes for CASSQRGLGEYEQYF.

J is TRBJ1-5 and V is TRBV6-1; 7 bases are a match to TRBD1. Germline V gene sequence: CDR1 MNHNS, CDR2 SASEGT. The CDR3 runs 14 residues. Trimming removed 6 bases from V and 6 bases from J; junction bases left unmatched: 8. The CDR3 DNA sequence: TGTGCCAGCAGAAAAGGAGAGGGGGCTCAGCCCCAGCATTTT. The encoded protein is CASRKGEGAQPQHF.

This clone showed up just once. V gene TRBV4-1 combines with J gene TRBJ2-1; TRBD2 matches at 8 bases. With V trimmed by 6 bases and J by 6 bases, 10 bases remained unmatched. CDR3 length: 15 amino acids. Germline V gene lookup returns CDR1 MGHRA and CDR2 YSYEKL. The CDR3 DNA reads as TGCGCCAGCAGTCCCTCCGGGACTAGGGTCAATGAGCAGTTCTTC. Protein product: CASSPSGTRVNEQFF.

V usage is TRBV11-2 and J usage is TRBJ2-3, with a possible D match to TRBD2 (5 bases). Germline V gene data show CDR1 as SGHAT and CDR2 as FQNNGV. There are 15 residues in the CDR3. The V end was cut by 2 bases, the J end by 0 bases, with 9 bases between. The CDR3 here is CASSLTGISTDTQYF. The CDR3 DNA reads TGTGCCAGCAGCTTAACCGGGATTAGCACAGATACGCAGTATTTT. Filled out from reference TRBV11-2 and TRBJ2-3, the complete variable domain reads EAGVAQSPRYKIIEKRQSVAFWCNPISGHATLYWYQQILGQGPKLLIQFQNNGVVDDSQLPKDRFSAERLKGVDSTLKIQPAKLEDSAVYLCASSLTGISTDTQYFGPGTRLTVL.

In its sample, this clone was seen once. The V and J genes are TRBV30 and TRBJ1-1, with D perhaps TRBD1 (5 bases). Per germline, CDR1 GTSNPN and CDR2 SVGIG (reference sequence). The CDR3 is made up of 13 amino acids. V dropped 5 bases and J dropped 5 bases, with 15 bases sitting between them. Here the CDR3 reads CAWGGFEKTEAFF. The CDR3 bases are TGTGCCTGGGGGGGGTTCGAGAAAACTGAAGCTTTCTTT.

This chain joins TRBV19 and TRBJ1-1; TRBD1 is a possible D gene (6 bases). Per germline, CDR1 LNHDA and CDR2 SQIVND (reference sequence). This CDR3 region has 14 residues. V was pared by 8 bases and J by 4 bases, with 17 bases between. The CDR3 sequence: CASCSGALGTEAFF. DNA of the CDR3: TGTGCCAGTTGTTCAGGGGCGCTTGGCACTGAAGCTTTCTTT.

CDR3 in DNA: TGTGCCAGCGGGAGACTACAAGAGACCCAGTACTTC. This encodes CASGRLQETQYF. This chain links TRBV2 with TRBJ2-5, with D perhaps matching TRBD2 (5 bases). Per germline, CDR1 SNHLY and CDR2 FYNNEI. The CDR3 spans 12 residues. The V gene lost 8 bases and the J gene lost 2 bases, with 9 bases spanning the gap.

J is TRBJ2-5 and V is TRBV6-1; D remains unclear. The germline V gene has CDR1 MNHNS and CDR2 SASEGT. Between the trimmed V and J ends, which lost 0 bases and 5 bases, there was a span of 4 bases. The CDR3 totals 12 residues. CDR3 loop: CASSEAMETQYF. The CDR3 DNA is TGTGCCAGCAGTGAAGCTATGGAGACCCAGTACTTC.

The chain employs TRBV6-5 and TRBJ1-2; 8 nucleotides align to TRBD1. Trimming took 6 bases from V and 6 from J; bases not matched to a gene: 9. Germline-derived CDR1 and CDR2 are MNHEY and SVGAGI. CDR3 length equals 14 residues. As DNA, the CDR3 is TGTGCCAGCAGCTACAGGACAGGGCTAAATGGCTACACCTTC. The encoded protein is CASSYRTGLNGYTF.

The chain has TRBV6-4 and TRBJ2-1, with 11 bases aligning to TRBD2. V shed 8 bases and J 10 bases; nucleotides not matched to a gene: 7. From germline, CDR1 is MRHNA and CDR2 SNTAGT. The CDR3 covers 13 residues. The CDR3 here is CASANSGRDEQFF. The CDR3 DNA follows: TGTGCCAGCGCAAATAGCGGGAGGGACGAGCAGTTCTTC.

The chain employs TRBV28 and TRBJ1-5; D unresolved. This CDR3 comprises 12 residues. Per the germline V gene, CDR1 is MDHEN and CDR2 is SYDVKM. V lost 7 bases and J lost 1, with 5 bases in between. The CDR3 DNA reads as TGTGCCAGCAACGGGAGCAATCAGCCCCAGCATTTT. This codes for CASNGSNQPQHF.

The chain employs TRBV9 and TRBJ2-3; perhaps TRBD2 as D (7 bases). CDR3 length: 18 residues. Germline assignment: CDR1 SGDLS and CDR2 YYNGEE. Trimming left V 3 bases short and J 3 bases short, with 23 bases between. The CDR3 region has the DNA TGTGCCAGCAGCGCTCCATATGGGGGCTGGCGGGAGACAGATACGCAGTATTTT. Protein: CASSAPYGGWRETDTQYF.

V and J are TRBV11-3 and TRBJ1-4; a weak D match, TRBD1 (5 bases). Trimming took off 4 bases at V and 11 bases at J, with 11 bases between the two ends. The CDR3 is made up of 12 amino acids. Germline loops: CDR1 SGHNT, CDR2 YENEEA. The CDR3 spells CASSSEDSKLFF. For the CDR3, the DNA is TGTGCCAGCAGCTCCGAAGACAGTAAACTGTTTTTT.

The rearrangement uses TRBV25-1 and TRBJ2-7; perhaps TRBD1 as D (5 bases). Trimming stripped 8 bases from V and 4 bases from J, with 15 bases between. This CDR3 has 13 residues. CDR1 and CDR2 (germline): MGHDK, SYGVNS. The CDR3 DNA follows: TGTGCCAGCTCCGCCCAGGGAAGTTACGAGCAGTACTTC. This sequence encodes CASSAQGSYEQYF.

V is TRBV21-1 and J is TRBJ1-4; TRBD1, as called in the table, went unchecked against the DNA. TRBV21-1 corresponds to a pseudogene. This CDR3 is built from 13 residues. The DNA of the CDR3 is TGTGCCAGCAGGTACAGGACAGGTGAAAAACTGTTTTTT. Translated, it gives CASRYRTGEKLFF.

J is TRBJ2-1 and V is TRBV7-9; 7 nucleotides match TRBD2. This CDR3 region has 17 residues. J gave up 5 bases and V 5 bases, and 15 bases lay outside the gene matches. Germline CDR1 reads SEHNR; CDR2 reads FQNEAQ (reference sequence). The CDR3 loop is CASSQWGRDGRHNEQFF. DNA of the CDR3: TGTGCCAGCAGCCAATGGGGGAGGGACGGGCGTCACAATGAGCAGTTCTTC.

The chain has TRBV6-1 and TRBJ1-1, with D possibly being TRBD1 (5 bases). With 2 bases removed from V and 3 bases from J, the gap between germline ends came to 10 bases. The length of the CDR3 is 14 residues. Germline V gene sequence: CDR1 MNHNS, CDR2 SASEGT. This CDR3 reads CASSEKTEYTEAFF. The CDR3 DNA reads TGTGCCAGCAGTGAAAAGACAGAGTACACTGAAGCTTTCTTT.

The V and J genes are TRBV6-5 and TRBJ2-7, with D perhaps TRBD1 (5 bases). This CDR3 is 13 amino acids long. The V gene's germline CDR1 is MNHEY and CDR2 SVGAGI. Trimming pared 5 bases from V and 3 bases from J, leaving 11 bases between. The CDR3 coding sequence is TGTGCCAGCAGTAGGGGTAAGGACTACGAGCAGTACTTC. Its protein product is CASSRGKDYEQYF.

The rearrangement joins TRBV7-7 to TRBJ2-1; possible D gene TRBD2, 5 bases. The CDR3 extends over 14 amino acids. Per germline, CDR1 SSHAT and CDR2 FNYEAQ (reference sequence). V was clipped by 1 base and J by 5 bases, with 9 bases between them. CDR3 in amino acids: CASSLVDWDNEQFF. Here the CDR3 DNA reads TGTGCCAGCAGCTTAGTGGACTGGGACAATGAGCAGTTCTTC. The full variable domain, with the rest looked up from reference TRBV7-7 and TRBJ2-1, is GAGVSQSPRYKVTKRGQDVTLRCDPISSHATLYWYQQALGQGPEFLTYFNYEAQPDKSGLPSDRFSAERPEGSISTLTIQRTEQRDSAMYRCASSLVDWDNEQFFGPGTRLTVL.

V gene TRBV7-2 combines with J gene TRBJ2-7; 8 bases match TRBD2. V trimming: 5 bases; J trimming: 5 bases; junction bases outside the gene matches: 11. The CDR3 is made up of 15 amino acids. CDR1 and CDR2 (germline): SGHTA, FQGNSA. CDR3 coding DNA: TGTGCCAGCAGCAGAAGCGGGACTAGTGTCGACGAGCAGTACTTC. This encodes CASSRSGTSVDEQYF.

V and J are TRBV25-1 and TRBJ2-5, with 9 positions matching TRBD1. Germline CDR1 is MGHDK and CDR2 is SYGVNS. The length of the CDR3 is 16 residues. Germline trimming cut 3 bases from V and 6 bases from J; bases unmatched to any gene: 11. CDR3 sequence (DNA): TGTGCCAGCAGTGACCCGGGACAGGGACGGCGGCAGACCCAGTACTTC. Amino acid sequence: CASSDPGQGRRQTQYF.

The chain employs TRBV5-4 and TRBJ1-2; a weak D match, TRBD1 (6 bases). CDR3 length: 14 amino acids. The V gene's germline CDR1 is SGHNT and CDR2 YYREEE (reference sequence). The V end was cut by 3 bases, the J end by 6 bases, with 15 bases between. The CDR3 is CASSSAGGLDGYTF. CDR3 in DNA: TGTGCCAGCAGCTCTGCCGGGGGGCTTGATGGCTACACCTTC.

The chain uses TRBV7-3 and TRBJ2-1, with 13 nucleotides matching TRBD2. The CDR3 loop spans 17 amino acids. Germline V gene lookup returns CDR1 SGHTA and CDR2 FQGTGA. V gave up 4 bases and J gave up 7 bases; unmatched junction bases: 10. Written as DNA, the CDR3 is TGTGCCAGCAGCTCTGCCTTACTAGCGGGAGGGATAAATGAGCAGTTCTTC. This codes for CASSSALLAGGINEQFF.

This clone has a single count. The chain joins TRBV19 to TRBJ2-1; D perhaps matches TRBD1 (5 bases). Trimming shortened V by 3 bases and J by 5 bases, and 11 bases separated the two germline ends. Germline V gives CDR1 LNHDA, CDR2 SQIVND (reference sequence). This CDR3 has 14 amino acids. CDR3 sequence reads: CASSIREWNNEQFF. The CDR3 DNA sequence: TGTGCCAGTAGTATCAGGGAATGGAACAATGAGCAGTTCTTC.

The rearrangement links TRBV6-5 to TRBJ1-2; 7 nucleotides line up with TRBD1. Per the germline V gene, CDR1 is MNHEY and CDR2 is SVGAGI. The CDR3 spans 13 residues. Losses at the gene ends were 6 bases for V and 7 bases for J; bases not matched to a gene: 8. The CDR3 loop reads CASSRTGVRGYTF. DNA for the CDR3: TGTGCCAGCAGCCGAACAGGGGTTCGTGGCTACACCTTC.

The chain employs TRBV19 and TRBJ1-5, with TRBD1 identical over 7 bases. Trimming removed 2 bases from V and 7 bases from J; junction bases left unmatched: 8. Per the germline V gene, CDR1 is LNHDA and CDR2 is SQIVND (reference sequence). The CDR3 extends over 15 amino acids. CDR3 sequence: CASSIRGGEEQPQHF. The CDR3 coding sequence is TGTGCCAGTAGTATACGAGGGGGCGAGGAACAGCCCCAGCATTTT. The complete variable domain, with remaining parts taken from reference TRBV19 and TRBJ1-5, reads DGGITQSPKYLFRKEGQNVTLSCEQNLNHDAMYWYRQDPGQGLRLIYYSQIVNDFQKGDIAEGYSVSREKKESFPLTVTSAQKNPTAFYLCASSIRGGEEQPQHFGDGTRLSIL.

The chain couples TRBV28 to TRBJ2-4, with D unclear. This CDR3 has 13 amino acids. CDR1 and CDR2 from the germline V gene are MDHEN and SYDVKM. V gave up 8 bases and J gave up 1 base, with 9 bases separating them. Here the CDR3 reads CASLLVAKNIQYF. The CDR3 nucleotides are TGTGCCAGCCTATTAGTTGCCAAAAACATTCAGTACTTC. The variable domain in full, completed from reference TRBV28 and TRBJ2-4, reads DVKVTQSSRYLVKRTGEKVFLECVQDMDHENMFWYRQDPGLGLRLIYFSYDVKMKEKGDIPEGYSVSREKKERFSLILESASTNQTSMYLCASLLVAKNIQYFGAGTRLSVL.